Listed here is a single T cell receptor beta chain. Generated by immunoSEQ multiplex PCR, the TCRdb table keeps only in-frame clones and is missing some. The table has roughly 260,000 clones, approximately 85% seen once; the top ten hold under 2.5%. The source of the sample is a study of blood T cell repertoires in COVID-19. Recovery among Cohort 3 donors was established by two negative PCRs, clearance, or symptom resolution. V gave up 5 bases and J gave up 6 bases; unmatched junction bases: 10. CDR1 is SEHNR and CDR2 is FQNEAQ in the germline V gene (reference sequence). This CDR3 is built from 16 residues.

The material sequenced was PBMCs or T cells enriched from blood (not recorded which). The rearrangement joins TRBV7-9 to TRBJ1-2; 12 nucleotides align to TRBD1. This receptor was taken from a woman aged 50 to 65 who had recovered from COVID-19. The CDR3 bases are TGTGCCAGCAGCCCACACCGGGACAGGGGGCAGGATGGCTACACCTTC. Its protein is CASSPHRDRGQDGYTF.